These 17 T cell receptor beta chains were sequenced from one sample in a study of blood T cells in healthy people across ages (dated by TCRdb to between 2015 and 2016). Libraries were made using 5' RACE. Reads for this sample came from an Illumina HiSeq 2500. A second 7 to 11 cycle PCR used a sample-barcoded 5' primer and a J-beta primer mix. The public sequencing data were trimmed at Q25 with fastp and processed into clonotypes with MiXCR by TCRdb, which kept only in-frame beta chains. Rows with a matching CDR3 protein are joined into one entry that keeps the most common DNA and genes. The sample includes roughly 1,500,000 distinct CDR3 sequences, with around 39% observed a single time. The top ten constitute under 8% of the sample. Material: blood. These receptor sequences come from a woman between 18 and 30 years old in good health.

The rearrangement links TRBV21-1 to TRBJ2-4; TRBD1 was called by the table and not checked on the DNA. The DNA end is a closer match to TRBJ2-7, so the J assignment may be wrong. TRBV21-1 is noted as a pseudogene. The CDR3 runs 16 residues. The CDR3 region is CASSLPGSRPPYEQYF. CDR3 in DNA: TGTGCCAGCAGCCTCCCCGGATCTCGCCCCCCCTACGAGCAGTACTTC.

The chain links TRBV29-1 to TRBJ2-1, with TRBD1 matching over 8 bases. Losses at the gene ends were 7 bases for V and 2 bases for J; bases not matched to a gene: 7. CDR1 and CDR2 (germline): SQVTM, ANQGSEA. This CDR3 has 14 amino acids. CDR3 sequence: CSAPDRDTYNEQFF. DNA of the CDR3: TGCAGCGCCCCGGACAGGGATACCTACAATGAGCAGTTCTTC.

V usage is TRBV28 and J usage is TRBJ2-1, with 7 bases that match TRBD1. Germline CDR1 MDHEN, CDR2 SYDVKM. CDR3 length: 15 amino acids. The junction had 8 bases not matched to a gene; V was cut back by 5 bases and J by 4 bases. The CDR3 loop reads CASSKDRVRYNEQFF. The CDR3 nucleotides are TGTGCCAGCAGTAAAGACAGGGTGAGGTACAATGAGCAGTTCTTC.

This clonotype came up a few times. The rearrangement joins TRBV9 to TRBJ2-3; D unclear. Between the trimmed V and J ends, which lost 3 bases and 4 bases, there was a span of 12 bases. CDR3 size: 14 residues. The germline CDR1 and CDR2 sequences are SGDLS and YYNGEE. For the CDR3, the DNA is TGTGCCAGCAGCGCCCATCAAGGGCCAGATACGCAGTATTTT. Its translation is CASSAHQGPDTQYF.

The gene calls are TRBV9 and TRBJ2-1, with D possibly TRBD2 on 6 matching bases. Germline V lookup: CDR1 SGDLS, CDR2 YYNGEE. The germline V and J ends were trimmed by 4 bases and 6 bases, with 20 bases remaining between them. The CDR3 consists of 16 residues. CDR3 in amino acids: CASSPFAGLVPNEQFF. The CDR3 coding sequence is TGTGCCAGCAGCCCTTTTGCGGGACTCGTGCCCAATGAGCAGTTCTTC. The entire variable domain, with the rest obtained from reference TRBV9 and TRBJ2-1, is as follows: DSGVTQTPKHLITATGQRVTLRCSPRSGDLSVYWYQQSLDQGLQFLIQYYNGEERAKGNILERFSAQQFPDLHSELNLSSLELGDSALYFCASSPFAGLVPNEQFFGPGTRLTVL.

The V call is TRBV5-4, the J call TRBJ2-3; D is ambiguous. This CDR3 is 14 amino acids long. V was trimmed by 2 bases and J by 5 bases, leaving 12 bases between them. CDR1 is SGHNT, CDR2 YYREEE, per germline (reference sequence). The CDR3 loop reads CASSFGVQEDTQYF. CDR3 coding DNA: TGTGCCAGCAGCTTTGGGGTTCAGGAAGATACGCAGTATTTT. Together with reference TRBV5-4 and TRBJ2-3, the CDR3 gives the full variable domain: ETGVTQSPTHLIKTRGQQVTLRCSSQSGHNTVSWYQQALGQGPQFIFQYYREEENGRGNFPPRFSGLQFPNYSSELNVNALELDDSALYLCASSFGVQEDTQYFGPGTRLTVL.

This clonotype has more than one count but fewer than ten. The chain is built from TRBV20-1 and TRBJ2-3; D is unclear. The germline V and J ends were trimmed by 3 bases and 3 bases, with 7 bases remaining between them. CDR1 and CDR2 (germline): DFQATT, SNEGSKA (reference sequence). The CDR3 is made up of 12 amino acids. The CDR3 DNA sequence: TGCAGTGCTAGGCTAGGGACAGATACGCAGTATTTT. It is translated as CSARLGTDTQYF.

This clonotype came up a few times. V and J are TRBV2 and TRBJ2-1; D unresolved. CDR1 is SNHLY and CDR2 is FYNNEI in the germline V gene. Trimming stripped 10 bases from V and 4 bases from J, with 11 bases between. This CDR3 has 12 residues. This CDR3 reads CATFTAYNEQFF. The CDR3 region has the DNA TGTGCCACCTTTACGGCATACAATGAGCAGTTCTTC. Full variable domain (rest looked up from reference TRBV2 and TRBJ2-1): EPEVTQTPSHQVTQMGQEVILRCVPISNHLYFYWYRQILGQKVEFLVSFYNNEISEKSEIFDDQFSVERPDGSNFTLKIRSTKLEDSAMYFCATFTAYNEQFFGPGTRLTVL.

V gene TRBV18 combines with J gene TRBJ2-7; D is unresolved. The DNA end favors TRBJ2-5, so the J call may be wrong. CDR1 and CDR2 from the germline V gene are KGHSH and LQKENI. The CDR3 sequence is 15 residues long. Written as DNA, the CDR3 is TGTGCCAGCTCACCGAAAACGGTTGGTGGAGAGACCCAGTACTTC. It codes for CASSPKTVGGETQYF.

In nucleotides, the CDR3 is TGTGCCAGCAGACGACTGCCGGGACTAGCCACAGATACGCAGTATTTT. Translated: CASRRLPGLATDTQYF. This sequence joins TRBV6-2 or TRBV6-3 and TRBJ2-3, with 9 bases that match TRBD2. This CDR3 contains 16 residues. The V and J ends lost 6 bases and 2 bases, in that order; junction bases with no gene match: 9. Germline loops: CDR1 MNHEY, CDR2 SVGEGT.

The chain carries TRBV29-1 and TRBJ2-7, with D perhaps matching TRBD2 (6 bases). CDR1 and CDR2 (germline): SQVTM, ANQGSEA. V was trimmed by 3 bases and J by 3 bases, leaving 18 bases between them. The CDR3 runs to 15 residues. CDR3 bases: TGCAGCGTTGAGGTGGCCGGGGCTAGCGACTACGAGCAGTACTTC. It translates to CSVEVAGASDYEQYF.

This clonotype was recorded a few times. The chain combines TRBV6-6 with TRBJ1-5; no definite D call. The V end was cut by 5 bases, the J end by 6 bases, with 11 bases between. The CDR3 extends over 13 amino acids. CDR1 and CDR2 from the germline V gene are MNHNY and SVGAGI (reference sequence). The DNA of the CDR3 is TGTGCCAGCAGTGGGCAGGCTGCTCAGCCCCAGCATTTT. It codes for CASSGQAAQPQHF.

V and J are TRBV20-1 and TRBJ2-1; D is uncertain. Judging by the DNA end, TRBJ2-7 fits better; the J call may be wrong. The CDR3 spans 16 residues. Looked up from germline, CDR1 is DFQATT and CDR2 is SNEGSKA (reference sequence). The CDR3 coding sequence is TGCAGTGCTCCTAGTGGTAGTAACGGGCTATACAATGAGCAGTACTTC. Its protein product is CSAPSGSNGLYNEQYF.

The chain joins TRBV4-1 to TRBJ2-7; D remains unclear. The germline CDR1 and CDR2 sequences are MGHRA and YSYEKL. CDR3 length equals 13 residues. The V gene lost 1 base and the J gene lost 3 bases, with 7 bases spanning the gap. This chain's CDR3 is CASSQGFIYEQYF. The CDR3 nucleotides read TGCGCCAGCAGCCAAGGTTTTATCTACGAGCAGTACTTC.

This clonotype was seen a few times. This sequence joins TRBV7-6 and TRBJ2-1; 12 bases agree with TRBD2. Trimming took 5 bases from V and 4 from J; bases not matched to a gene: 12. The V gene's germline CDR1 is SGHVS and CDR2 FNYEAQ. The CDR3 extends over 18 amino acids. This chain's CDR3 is CASSPTLGTSGPYNEQFF. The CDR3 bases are TGTGCCAGCAGCCCGACCCTGGGGACTAGCGGGCCGTACAATGAGCAGTTCTTC.

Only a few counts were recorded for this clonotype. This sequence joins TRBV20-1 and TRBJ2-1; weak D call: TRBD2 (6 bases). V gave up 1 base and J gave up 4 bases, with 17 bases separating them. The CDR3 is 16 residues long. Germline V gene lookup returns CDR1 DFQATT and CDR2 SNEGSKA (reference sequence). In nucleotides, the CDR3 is TGCAGTGCTAGAGCTATCGGCGGGGTTAAGTACAATGAGCAGTTCTTC. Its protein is CSARAIGGVKYNEQFF.

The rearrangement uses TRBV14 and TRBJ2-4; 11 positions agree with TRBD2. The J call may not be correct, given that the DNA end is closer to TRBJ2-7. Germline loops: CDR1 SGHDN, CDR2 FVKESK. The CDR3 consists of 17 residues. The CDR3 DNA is TGTGCCAGCAGCCAAGAGGTGGGACTAGCGGATAATCACGAGCAGTACTTC. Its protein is CASSQEVGLADNHEQYF.